The rows below give T cell receptor beta chains drawn from one sample of a study of blood T cell repertoires in COVID-19. The assay was immunoSEQ multiplex PCR, and TCRdb's table has in-frame clones only and misses some. The sample holds hundreds of thousands of clones, roughly 89% seen once. The specimen was PBMCs or T cells enriched from blood (not recorded which). The receptors here all came from a woman aged 40 to 50 who had recovered from COVID-19. Both conserved end residues are part of each CDR3. The D gene is left open where the match is weak. The listing skips clone size in some rows; elsewhere it reads once, few, many or a size class.

TRBV3-1/TRBV3-2	.	TRBJ1-2	.	CASSQEAQGRASYGYTF	TGTGCCAGCAGCCAAGAGGCCCAGGGGCGGGCGAGCTATGGCTACACCTTC
TRBV7-2	.	TRBJ2-1	TRBD2	CASSDGTSVSNEQFF	TGTGCCAGCAGCGACGGGACTAGCGTATCCAATGAGCAGTTCTTC
TRBV9	.	TRBJ1-2	TRBD1	CASSVDPGQGLGGYTF	TGTGCCAGCAGCGTAGATCCGGGACAGGGTTTGGGTGGCTACACCTTC
TRBV28	few	TRBJ2-7	.	CASTEGPTYEQYF	TGTGCCAGCACGGAGGGGCCCACCTACGAGCAGTACTTC
TRBV24-1	.	TRBJ2-3	TRBD2	CATSVAGDGRHTQYF	TGTGCCACCAGTGTAGCGGGAGATGGAAGGCATACGCAGTATTTT
TRBV6-2/TRBV6-3	.	TRBJ2-5	.	CASSYSRETQYF	TGTGCCAGCAGTTACTCGCGGGAGACCCAGTACTTC
TRBV9	once	TRBJ1-4	.	CASSSARGEKLFF	TGTGCCAGCAGCTCCGCACGAGGGGAAAAACTGTTTTTT
TRBV2	.	TRBJ2-7	.	CASSPSGLYYEQYF	TGTGCCAGCAGCCCTTCGGGGTTGTATTACGAGCAGTACTTC
TRBV7-9	.	TRBJ1-1	TRBD1	CASSPSADRVNTEAFF	TGTGCCAGCAGCCCGTCGGCCGACAGGGTGAACACTGAAGCTTTCTTT
TRBV5-1	.	TRBJ2-5	.	CASSFPRVQETQYF	TGCGCCAGCAGCTTCCCACGGGTCCAAGAGACCCAGTACTTC
TRBV6-1	.	TRBJ2-5	TRBD2	CASSEGLARLSTQYF	TGTGCCAGCAGTGAAGGACTAGCCCGCCTGTCGACCCAGTACTTC
TRBV20-1	once	TRBJ2-1	TRBD2	CSGRWAGEQFF	TGCAGCGGGAGGTGGGCTGGTGAGCAGTTCTTC
TRBV19	.	TRBJ2-7	TRBD1	CASARDAGQGSYEQYF	TGTGCCAGTGCACGCGACGCAGGACAGGGCTCCTACGAGCAGTACTTC
TRBV19	.	TRBJ2-3	.	CASSLDRGPSTDTQYF	TGTGCCAGTAGTCTCGATAGGGGCCCCAGCACAGATACGCAGTATTTT
TRBV7-2	.	TRBJ2-7	.	CASSLDGGSEQYF	TGTGCCAGCAGCTTAGATGGGGGCAGCGAGCAGTACTTC
TRBV30	.	TRBJ1-1	.	CAWSVPIGTGAFF	TGTGCCTGGAGTGTACCGATCGGGACTGGAGCTTTCTTT
TRBV14	.	TRBJ2-7	TRBD1	CASSQDLGTGWEQYF	TGTGCCAGCAGCCAAGATCTTGGGACAGGGTGGGAGCAGTACTTC
TRBV27	.	TRBJ1-6	.	CASSFGGNSPLHF	TGTGCCAGCAGTTTCGGCGGTAATTCACCCCTCCACTTT
TRBV6-5	.	TRBJ1-1	.	CASSSRQMNTEAFF	TGTGCCAGCAGTTCCCGACAGATGAACACTGAAGCTTTCTTT
TRBV18	.	TRBJ1-1	.	CASSSGQNTEAFF	TGTGCCAGCTCGTCCGGACAGAACACTGAAGCTTTCTTT
TRBV14	.	TRBJ1-2	.	CASSQGTGIKGPNYGYTF	TGTGCCAGCAGCCAAGGGACGGGAATTAAGGGCCCTAACTATGGCTACACCTTC
TRBV6-4	few	TRBJ1-4	TRBD1	CASSDDGGTGKGPRYEKLFF	TGTGCCAGCAGTGACGACGGAGGGACAGGGAAAGGTCCCCGCTATGAAAAACTGTTTTTT
TRBV15	.	TRBJ1-2	.	CATSRGQDLPNYGYTF	TGTGCCACCAGCAGAGGACAGGACCTCCCTAACTATGGCTACACCTTC
TRBV5-4	.	TRBJ2-1	TRBD2	CASSLYSSGVYNEQFF	TGTGCCAGCAGCTTGTATAGTAGCGGGGTTTACAATGAGCAGTTCTTC
TRBV5-1	.	TRBJ2-1	TRBD2	CASSTGTSGSYNEQFF	TGCGCCAGCAGCACCGGGACTAGCGGGAGTTACAATGAGCAGTTCTTC
TRBV5-4	.	TRBJ2-1	TRBD1	CASSHKTGSYNEQFF	TGTGCCAGCAGCCATAAGACAGGGTCCTACAATGAGCAGTTCTTC
TRBV29-1	.	TRBJ2-3	TRBD2	CSVLGGTLAEADTQYF	TGCAGCGTTCTGGGGGGGACCCTAGCGGAGGCAGATACGCAGTATTTT
TRBV12-3/TRBV12-4	.	TRBJ1-5	.	CASSLGQSQPQHF	TGTGCCAGCAGTTTAGGACAATCTCAGCCCCAGCATTTT
TRBV29-1	.	TRBJ2-3	.	CSVGRGGGGTDTQYF	TGCAGCGTTGGGAGAGGGGGAGGGGGCACAGATACGCAGTATTTT
TRBV30	few	TRBJ2-3	TRBD1	CAWRPWDRGSTDTQYF	TGTGCCTGGAGGCCATGGGACAGGGGGAGCACAGATACGCAGTATTTT
TRBV28	.	TRBJ2-7	TRBD1	CASRQDRGQFEQYF	TGTGCCAGCAGGCAGGACAGGGGGCAGTTCGAGCAGTACTTC
TRBV15	once	TRBJ1-2	TRBD1	CATSSDRVGTYGYTF	TGTGCCACCAGTAGTGACAGGGTGGGCACCTATGGCTACACCTTC
TRBV6-5	.	TRBJ2-7	TRBD1	CASRSGTGVFYEQYF	TGTGCCAGCAGGTCTGGGACAGGGGTTTTCTACGAGCAGTACTTC
TRBV12-2	.	TRBJ1-6	.	CASRLLSVSPLHF	TGTGCAAGTCGCTTACTGTCGGTGTCACCCCTCCACTTT
TRBV5-1	.	TRBJ1-1	TRBD1	CASSSVTGTDTEAFF	TGCGCCAGCAGCTCCGTGACAGGGACGGACACTGAAGCTTTCTTT
TRBV7-9	.	TRBJ2-7	.	CASSLPTGYYEQYF	TGTGCCAGCAGCTTACCGACAGGCTACTACGAGCAGTACTTC
TRBV9	.	TRBJ2-2	TRBD2	CASSNPKREGNTGELFF	TGTGCCAGCAGCAACCCCAAGCGGGAGGGAAACACCGGGGAGCTGTTTTTT
TRBV9	.	TRBJ2-3	TRBD1	CASSTDRDYTDTQYF	TGTGCCAGCAGCACCGACAGGGATTACACAGATACGCAGTATTTT
TRBV18	.	TRBJ2-2	.	CASSPLPRVESGELFF	TGTGCCAGCTCACCCCTCCCCAGGGTTGAATCCGGGGAGCTGTTTTTT
TRBV4-3	.	TRBJ1-1	.	CASSQERGRSEAFF	TGCGCCAGCAGCCAAGAACGCGGGCGGAGTGAAGCTTTCTTT
TRBV19	.	TRBJ2-7	.	CARTTTVYYEQYF	TGTGCCAGGACGACTACGGTTTACTACGAGCAGTACTTC
TRBV7-9	.	TRBJ2-1	TRBD2	CASSLISGSLVDEQFF	TGTGCCAGCAGCTTAATTAGCGGGTCCTTAGTCGATGAGCAGTTCTTC